Listed below are T cell receptor beta chains from one sample, sequenced in a study of vaccination and CD4 T cells after COVID-19. TCRdb redid the calling of the PCR reads with MiXCR, one entry per CDR3 protein. The sample includes about 14,000 distinct CDR3 sequences, just over 55% seen only once; the top ten take around an eighth. Their antigens are not known. Source material: CD4+ T cells from blood, cultured in vitro. The receptor source for this set is a human donor who had recovered from COVID-19. CDR3s include the opening cysteine and the closing phenylalanine or tryptophan. The order of the fields is clone size, D gene, V gene, J gene, CDR3 protein, CDR3 DNA. D genes are given only for firm matches. Clone sizes are given selectively: once, few, many, or a class where the clone is expanded.

abundance: NA; d_gene: TRBD1; v_gene: TRBV20-1; j_gene: TRBJ1-1; CDR3aa: CSALDRAERLTEAFF; CDR3nt: TGCAGTGCCCTGGACAGGGCGGAAAGGTTGACTGAAGCTTTCTTT
abundance: NA; d_gene: TRBD1; v_gene: TRBV27; j_gene: TRBJ1-5; CDR3aa: CASRDRRNQPQHF; CDR3nt: TGTGCCAGCAGGGACAGGCGCAATCAGCCCCAGCATTTT
abundance: NA; d_gene: TRBD1; v_gene: TRBV15; j_gene: TRBJ2-7; CDR3aa: CATSRDRGYSYEQYF; CDR3nt: TGTGCCACCAGCAGAGACAGGGGGTACTCCTACGAGCAGTACTTC
abundance: NA; d_gene: TRBD1; v_gene: TRBV29-1; j_gene: TRBJ1-3; CDR3aa: CSVAGQAGNTIYF; CDR3nt: TGCAGCGTCGCGGGACAGGCGGGAAACACCATATATTTT
abundance: NA; d_gene: TRBD1; v_gene: TRBV7-8; j_gene: TRBJ1-5; CDR3aa: CASSSDRGYQPQHF; CDR3nt: TGTGCCAGCAGCTCGGACAGGGGTTATCAGCCCCAGCATTTT
abundance: NA; d_gene: NA; v_gene: TRBV5-1; j_gene: TRBJ2-7; CDR3aa: CASSFGQSSYEQYF; CDR3nt: TGCGCCAGCAGCTTTGGGCAGAGCTCCTACGAGCAGTACTTC
abundance: NA; d_gene: NA; v_gene: TRBV6-1; j_gene: TRBJ1-2; CDR3aa: CASRQAKLYGYTF; CDR3nt: TGTGCCAGCAGACAGGCCAAACTCTATGGCTACACCTTC
abundance: NA; d_gene: NA; v_gene: TRBV2; j_gene: TRBJ2-1; CDR3aa: CASRQGGSYNEQFF; CDR3nt: TGTGCCAGCAGGCAGGGGGGCTCCTACAATGAGCAGTTCTTC
abundance: few; d_gene: NA; v_gene: TRBV7-2; j_gene: TRBJ2-7; CDR3aa: CASSFFPQWGEQYF; CDR3nt: TGTGCCAGCAGCTTTTTCCCCCAGTGGGGCGAGCAGTACTTC
abundance: NA; d_gene: NA; v_gene: TRBV7-3; j_gene: TRBJ2-3; CDR3aa: CASSLNRHTQYF; CDR3nt: TGTGCCAGCAGCTTAAATCGGCATACGCAGTATTTT
abundance: few; d_gene: NA; v_gene: TRBV29-1; j_gene: TRBJ1-5; CDR3aa: CSVALGSNQPQHF; CDR3nt: TGCAGCGTGGCCCTCGGTAGCAATCAGCCCCAGCATTTT
abundance: NA; d_gene: NA; v_gene: TRBV20-1; j_gene: TRBJ1-6; CDR3aa: CSARDADSPLHF; CDR3nt: TGCAGTGCTAGAGATGCGGACTCACCCCTCCACTTT
abundance: few; d_gene: NA; v_gene: TRBV19; j_gene: TRBJ2-1; CDR3aa: CASSSSISEQFF; CDR3nt: TGTGCCAGTAGTTCTAGTATCAGTGAGCAGTTCTTC
abundance: NA; d_gene: NA; v_gene: TRBV3-1; j_gene: TRBJ2-5; CDR3aa: CASSQEPSQGTQYF; CDR3nt: TGTGCCAGCAGCCAAGAACCTAGCCAAGGGACCCAGTACTTC
abundance: NA; d_gene: NA; v_gene: TRBV12-3/TRBV12-4; j_gene: TRBJ2-2; CDR3aa: CASSPPPGELFF; CDR3nt: TGTGCCAGCAGTCCACCCCCCGGGGAGCTGTTTTTT
abundance: NA; d_gene: NA; v_gene: TRBV6-5; j_gene: TRBJ1-2; CDR3aa: CASSWTLYGYTF; CDR3nt: TGTGCCAGCAGTTGGACGTTATATGGCTACACCTTC
abundance: NA; d_gene: TRBD1; v_gene: TRBV24-1; j_gene: TRBJ2-7; CDR3aa: CATSDPGQGSYEQYF; CDR3nt: TGTGCCACCAGTGATCCGGGACAGGGGTCCTACGAGCAGTACTTC
abundance: NA; d_gene: NA; v_gene: TRBV29-1; j_gene: TRBJ1-1; CDR3aa: CSVGVGLPGTEAFF; CDR3nt: TGCAGCGTTGGAGTAGGCCTCCCGGGAACTGAAGCTTTCTTT
abundance: NA; d_gene: NA; v_gene: TRBV2; j_gene: TRBJ2-1; CDR3aa: CASSEGSQPGWNEQFF; CDR3nt: TGTGCCAGCAGTGAGGGAAGCCAACCGGGTTGGAATGAGCAGTTCTTC
abundance: NA; d_gene: NA; v_gene: TRBV5-1; j_gene: TRBJ1-1; CDR3aa: CASSLGVMNTEAFF; CDR3nt: TGCGCCAGCAGCTTGGGGGTGATGAACACTGAAGCTTTCTTT
abundance: NA; d_gene: NA; v_gene: TRBV6-2/TRBV6-3; j_gene: TRBJ2-3; CDR3aa: CASSYRETDTQYF; CDR3nt: TGTGCCAGCAGTTACCGGGAGACAGATACGCAGTATTTT
abundance: NA; d_gene: NA; v_gene: TRBV2; j_gene: TRBJ1-1; CDR3aa: CASSVEGRTTTEAFF; CDR3nt: TGTGCCAGCAGTGTCGAGGGTCGAACGACCACTGAAGCTTTCTTT
abundance: few; d_gene: NA; v_gene: TRBV6-5; j_gene: TRBJ1-1; CDR3aa: CASSSGTGNTEAFF; CDR3nt: TGTGCCAGCAGTTCCGGGACGGGGAACACTGAAGCTTTCTTT
abundance: few; d_gene: NA; v_gene: TRBV6-2/TRBV6-3; j_gene: TRBJ1-5; CDR3aa: CASSDRLNQPQHF; CDR3nt: TGTGCCAGCAGCGACAGGCTCAATCAGCCCCAGCATTTT
abundance: NA; d_gene: TRBD2; v_gene: TRBV7-8; j_gene: TRBJ2-2; CDR3aa: CASSLDELAGRTGELFF; CDR3nt: TGTGCCAGCAGCTTAGACGAACTAGCGGGTAGGACCGGGGAGCTGTTTTTT
abundance: NA; d_gene: NA; v_gene: TRBV20-1; j_gene: TRBJ1-4; CDR3aa: CSARTRWDTESGSHF; CDR3nt: TGCAGTGCTAGGACCCGGTGGGACACGGAAAGTGGATCGCATTTT
abundance: NA; d_gene: TRBD2; v_gene: TRBV7-3; j_gene: TRBJ2-7; CDR3aa: CASSLKWAGVGEQYF; CDR3nt: TGTGCCAGCAGCTTAAAGTGGGCGGGAGTAGGCGAGCAGTACTTC
abundance: NA; d_gene: TRBD1; v_gene: TRBV28; j_gene: TRBJ2-6; CDR3aa: CASSFPPGTGESSGANVLTF; CDR3nt: TGTGCCAGCAGTTTCCCCCCAGGGACAGGGGAGAGCTCTGGGGCCAACGTCCTGACTTTC
abundance: NA; d_gene: NA; v_gene: TRBV20-1; j_gene: TRBJ2-5; CDR3aa: CSAKTGRSETQYF; CDR3nt: TGCAGTGCTAAGACAGGGAGGTCAGAGACCCAGTACTTC
abundance: NA; d_gene: TRBD2; v_gene: TRBV6-1; j_gene: TRBJ2-7; CDR3aa: CASSANTGTRGYEQYF; CDR3nt: TGTGCCAGCAGTGCCAACACCGGGACTAGGGGCTACGAGCAGTACTTC
abundance: few; d_gene: NA; v_gene: TRBV20-1; j_gene: TRBJ2-3; CDR3aa: CKAVFSNTDTQYF; CDR3nt: TGCAAAGCTGTATTCTCGAACACAGATACGCAGTATTTT
abundance: NA; d_gene: NA; v_gene: TRBV2; j_gene: TRBJ1-2; CDR3aa: CASSVSGSWGDYGYTF; CDR3nt: TGTGCCAGCAGTGTGTCAGGGAGTTGGGGCGACTATGGCTACACCTTC
abundance: NA; d_gene: TRBD2; v_gene: TRBV28; j_gene: TRBJ2-5; CDR3aa: CASTFSGSGETQYF; CDR3nt: TGTGCCAGCACCTTTAGCGGGAGTGGGGAGACCCAGTACTTC
abundance: NA; d_gene: TRBD1; v_gene: TRBV20-1; j_gene: TRBJ1-5; CDR3aa: CSAATGQGAIGFSNQPQHF; CDR3nt: TGCAGTGCAGCGACTGGACAGGGGGCTATAGGGTTTAGCAATCAGCCCCAGCATTTT
abundance: NA; d_gene: NA; v_gene: TRBV6-2/TRBV6-3; j_gene: TRBJ1-1; CDR3aa: CASRWSDTEAFF; CDR3nt: TGTGCCAGCAGATGGAGTGACACTGAAGCTTTCTTT
abundance: few; d_gene: NA; v_gene: TRBV6-2/TRBV6-3; j_gene: TRBJ2-3; CDR3aa: CASSRPVGQGTDTQYF; CDR3nt: TGTGCCAGCAGTCGCCCCGTGGGACAAGGCACAGATACGCAGTATTTT
abundance: NA; d_gene: TRBD1; v_gene: TRBV2; j_gene: TRBJ2-1; CDR3aa: CASTSPGQATNNEQFF; CDR3nt: TGTGCCAGCACTTCACCGGGACAGGCGACTAACAATGAGCAGTTCTTC
abundance: NA; d_gene: NA; v_gene: TRBV7-2; j_gene: TRBJ2-1; CDR3aa: CASRPTQAYHEQFF; CDR3nt: TGTGCCAGTCGACCGACTCAGGCGTATCATGAGCAGTTCTTC
abundance: NA; d_gene: NA; v_gene: TRBV7-8; j_gene: TRBJ1-1; CDR3aa: CASSHHRGRDTEAFF; CDR3nt: TGTGCCAGCAGCCACCATCGGGGACGTGACACTGAAGCTTTCTTT
abundance: NA; d_gene: NA; v_gene: TRBV7-8; j_gene: TRBJ1-1; CDR3aa: CASSLSIIVGARDTEAFF; CDR3nt: TGTGCCAGCAGCTTATCGATAATTGTGGGGGCAAGGGACACTGAAGCTTTCTTT
abundance: few; d_gene: TRBD1; v_gene: TRBV19; j_gene: TRBJ1-2; CDR3aa: CASSWTGSIGYTF; CDR3nt: TGTGCCAGTAGTTGGACAGGGAGTATTGGCTACACCTTC
abundance: NA; d_gene: NA; v_gene: TRBV20-1; j_gene: TRBJ1-2; CDR3aa: CSARPGLGYGYTF; CDR3nt: TGCAGTGCTAGACCAGGGCTCGGCTATGGCTACACCTTC
abundance: NA; d_gene: TRBD2; v_gene: TRBV20-1; j_gene: TRBJ2-1; CDR3aa: CGARRPGRAVNEQFF; CDR3nt: TGCGGTGCTAGAAGACCCGGGAGGGCCGTCAATGAGCAGTTCTTC
abundance: NA; d_gene: NA; v_gene: TRBV7-6; j_gene: TRBJ1-1; CDR3aa: CASSLVTKGWILNTEAFF; CDR3nt: TGTGCCAGCAGCTTAGTTACGAAGGGCTGGATTTTGAACACTGAAGCTTTCTTT
abundance: few; d_gene: NA; v_gene: TRBV20-1; j_gene: TRBJ2-3; CDR3aa: CSARDLGRRTDTQYF; CDR3nt: TGCAGTGCTAGAGATCTGGGACGCCGCACAGATACGCAGTATTTT
abundance: NA; d_gene: TRBD1; v_gene: TRBV6-1; j_gene: TRBJ2-1; CDR3aa: CASSGQGAGEQFF; CDR3nt: TGTGCCAGCAGCGGACAGGGGGCAGGTGAGCAGTTCTTC
abundance: once; d_gene: NA; v_gene: TRBV19; j_gene: TRBJ2-3; CDR3aa: CASSIRQGTDTQYF; CDR3nt: TGTGCCAGTAGTATAAGACAGGGCACAGATACGCAGTATTTT
abundance: NA; d_gene: TRBD2; v_gene: TRBV20-1; j_gene: TRBJ2-5; CDR3aa: CSARSGSMSETQYF; CDR3nt: TGCAGTGCGAGAAGCGGGAGTATGTCAGAGACCCAGTACTTC
abundance: once; d_gene: TRBD1; v_gene: TRBV19; j_gene: TRBJ2-3; CDR3aa: CASRTQGVPDTQYF; CDR3nt: TGTGCCAGTAGGACACAGGGGGTGCCAGATACGCAGTATTTT
abundance: NA; d_gene: NA; v_gene: TRBV5-4; j_gene: TRBJ1-2; CDR3aa: CASSLVGTKRAGYTF; CDR3nt: TGTGCCAGCAGCTTGGTCGGGACGAAGCGTGCTGGCTACACCTTC
abundance: NA; d_gene: TRBD2; v_gene: TRBV19; j_gene: TRBJ2-7; CDR3aa: CASSRTSGRAYEQYF; CDR3nt: TGTGCCAGTAGTAGGACTAGCGGGAGGGCCTACGAGCAGTACTTC
abundance: NA; d_gene: TRBD1; v_gene: TRBV28; j_gene: TRBJ2-4; CDR3aa: CASSLAGGANIQYF; CDR3nt: TGTGCCAGCAGTTTAGCAGGGGGCGCAAACATTCAGTACTTC
abundance: few; d_gene: NA; v_gene: TRBV24-1; j_gene: TRBJ1-2; CDR3aa: CATSDPGQGPYGYTF; CDR3nt: TGTGCCACCAGTGACCCGGGGCAGGGGCCCTATGGCTACACCTTC
abundance: NA; d_gene: NA; v_gene: TRBV5-6; j_gene: TRBJ1-4; CDR3aa: CASSFRAKHEKLFF; CDR3nt: TGTGCCAGCAGCTTTAGGGCCAAACATGAAAAACTGTTTTTT
abundance: NA; d_gene: TRBD1; v_gene: TRBV30; j_gene: TRBJ1-2; CDR3aa: CAWSGTGLYGYTF; CDR3nt: TGTGCCTGGAGTGGGACAGGGCTCTATGGCTACACCTTC
abundance: few; d_gene: NA; v_gene: TRBV4-3; j_gene: TRBJ1-1; CDR3aa: CASSRSRAPNTEAFF; CDR3nt: TGCGCCAGCAGCCGCAGCAGGGCCCCGAACACTGAAGCTTTCTTT
abundance: NA; d_gene: NA; v_gene: TRBV5-1; j_gene: TRBJ2-2; CDR3aa: CASKRETGTGELFF; CDR3nt: TGCGCCAGCAAAAGGGAGACGGGCACCGGGGAGCTGTTTTTT